The TCR beta chain under discussion was sequenced for a study of OX40 agonist ivuxolimab in advanced cancers. Study context: From about 23 to 85 years was the age range, with a mean of around 57 years, and over 80% were male. In three patients, partial responses were observed, one with hepatocellular carcinoma and two with cutaneous melanoma.

Clones were sequenced by immunoSEQ multiplex PCR, and TCRdb holds only the in-frame ones, with some missing. The table includes about 58,000 clones, roughly nine tenths detected once. The count of this clone is one. Its antigen is undetermined. Patients were ruled out by autoimmune disease history or systemic immunosuppression. This CDR3 is built from 17 residues. Points from the study as a whole: Low normalized T-cell clonal expansion also characterized some of the nonresponders.

The chain combines TRBV21-1 with TRBJ1-5. TRBV21-1 is reported as a pseudogene. The sequenced sample was CD4+ or CD8+ T cells sorted from blood, obtained in a trial of the OX40 agonist ivuxolimab. This receptor was taken from an adult with an advanced solid tumor such as melanoma, head and neck, liver or kidney cancer. The CDR3 is CASSKVKGRCSNQPQHF. CDR3 bases: TGTGCCAGCAGCAAAGTTAAAGGCCGTTGTAGCAATCAGCCCCAGCATTTT.